Reported below is one TCR beta chain. Its target is not known. Only in-frame clones appear in the TCRdb table, and some are missing; sequencing was by immunoSEQ multiplex PCR. The sample consists of about 18,000 clones, around 79% of them appearing once. The sample originates from a study of graft-versus-host responses after intestinal transplantation. The overall study: Tacrolimus plus steroids were given to all recipients for roughly three years, preceded by anti-thymocyte globulin induction.

Regarding the study as a whole: Levels of circulating GvH clones at their peak were associated with early post-transplant HvG declines.

The sample here was PBMCs, taken 14 days after transplant. The TCR comes from a human patient who received an intestinal transplant, so some T cells may come from the graft donor.

The CDR3 reads CASSYVRGQETQYF. The CDR3 DNA reads TGTGCCAGCAGTTATGTGAGGGGGCAAGAGACCCAGTACTTC. J is TRBJ2-5 and V is TRBV6-6, with a weak D call TRBD1 (6 bases). The ends were cut back, 3 bases at V and 2 bases at J, with 10 bases in the middle. This CDR3 is built from 14 residues. Germline CDR1 and CDR2: MNHNY and SVGAGI (reference sequence).